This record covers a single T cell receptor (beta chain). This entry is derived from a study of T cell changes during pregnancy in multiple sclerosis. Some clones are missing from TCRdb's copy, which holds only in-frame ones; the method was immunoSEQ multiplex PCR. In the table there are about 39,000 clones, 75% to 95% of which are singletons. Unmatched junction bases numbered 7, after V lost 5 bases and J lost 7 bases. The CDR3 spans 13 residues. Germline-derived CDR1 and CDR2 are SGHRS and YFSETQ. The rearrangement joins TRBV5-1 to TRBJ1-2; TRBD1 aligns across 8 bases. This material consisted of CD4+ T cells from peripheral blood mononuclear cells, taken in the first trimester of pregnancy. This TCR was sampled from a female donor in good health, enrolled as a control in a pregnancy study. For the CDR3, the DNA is TGCGCCAGCAGGCAGGACAGGGAAGGTGGCTACACCTTC. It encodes CASRQDREGGYTF. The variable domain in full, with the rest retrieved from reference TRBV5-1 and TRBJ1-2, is KAGVTQTPRYLIKTRGQQVTLSCSPISGHRSVSWYQQTPGQGLQFLFEYFSETQRNKGNFPGRFSGRQFSNSRSEMNVSTLELGDSALYLCASRQDREGGYTFGSGTRLTVV.